The 13 T cell receptor beta chains presented below share a single source sample, sequenced in a study of T cells in Graves' hyperthyroidism and ophthalmopathy. Amplification of TCR beta CDR3 regions used RNA as the template. HTBI primers were used for first-round RT-PCR of the TCR CDR3. MiXCR was run by TCRdb on the multiplex PCR reads, yielding one entry per CDR3 protein. The sample contains roughly 30,000 distinct CDR3 sequences, around 40% of which appear only once. Sequences were obtained from blood. The source is a woman in her 30s with Graves' hyperthyroidism.

The rearrangement joins TRBV20-1 to TRBJ2-1, with D perhaps matching TRBD2 (6 bases). Germline CDR1 DFQATT, CDR2 SNEGSKA (reference sequence). Trimming pared 7 bases from V and 9 bases from J, leaving 19 bases between. The CDR3 extends over 13 amino acids. The CDR3 protein is CSVTGTAWSEQFF. CDR3 nucleotides: TGCAGTGTTACCGGGACTGCATGGAGTGAGCAGTTCTTC.

Remarks on this clonotype: One end of the junction varies from germline; a read error may be responsible. This rearrangement joins TRBV28 to TRBJ1-3, with D unclear. The germline gives CDR1 MDHEN, CDR2 SYDVKM. The CDR3 contains 8 residues. CDR3 nucleotides: TGTGCCAGCAGTTGGAGTGTTTTT. Encoded protein: CASSWSVF.

J is TRBJ2-5 and V is TRBV5-1, with 9 bases aligning to TRBD2. This CDR3 has 16 residues. Per the germline V gene, CDR1 is SGHRS and CDR2 is YFSETQ. The trim removed 4 bases at V and 4 bases at J, leaving 11 bases unmatched. This CDR3 reads CASSQTSGRSVETQYF. DNA for the CDR3: TGCGCCAGCAGCCAGACTAGCGGAAGGTCGGTAGAGACCCAGTACTTC.

Remarks on this clonotype: A much larger clone lies a single base off, so this may be a read error. The chain carries TRBV30 and TRBJ1-2; tentatively, D is TRBD1 (5 bases). Trimming pared 2 bases from V and 2 bases from J, leaving 12 bases between. The CDR3 totals 14 residues. The germline CDR1 and CDR2 sequences are GTSNPN and SVGIG (reference sequence). CDR3 sequence: CAWSPPTANYGYTF. Written as DNA, the CDR3 is TGTGCCTGGAGTCCACCGACAGCGAACTATGGCTACACCTTC.

The J gene is TRBJ1-1, the V gene TRBV4-2; D call uncertain. CDR1 is LGHNA, CDR2 YNFKEQ, per germline. The CDR3 totals 11 residues. Trimming removed 1 base at V and 5 bases at J, with 2 bases between. Here the CDR3 DNA reads TGTGCCAGCAGCCAAGGGACTGAAGCTTTCTTT. Translation gives CASSQGTEAFF.

This clonotype is classed as medium-sized. The V call is TRBV19, the J call TRBJ2-7; possibly TRBD1 for D (5 bases). The CDR3 extends over 16 amino acids. Germline-derived CDR1 and CDR2 are LNHDA and SQIVND (reference sequence). V was cut by 5 bases and J by 2 bases, with 19 bases left in between. CDR3 amino acids: CASSRRTNQIPYEQYF. The CDR3 DNA sequence: TGTGCCAGTAGTCGAAGGACAAACCAGATACCCTACGAGCAGTACTTC.

This chain links TRBV29-1 with TRBJ2-7; 9 nucleotides align to TRBD1. The germline V gene encodes CDR1 SQVTM and CDR2 ANQGSEA. The CDR3 loop spans 13 amino acids. J lost 0 bases, V lost 8 bases, and 5 bases had no gene match. The CDR3 region has the DNA TGCAGCTTCGGGACAGGGCCCTCCTACGAGCAGTACTTC. Translated: CSFGTGPSYEQYF.

This clonotype was seen repeatedly, ten times or more. This chain links TRBV19 with TRBJ2-4, with D tentatively TRBD1 (5 bases). Germline CDR1 is LNHDA and CDR2 is SQIVND (reference sequence). Trimming removed 6 bases at V and 6 bases at J, with 12 bases between. CDR3 length: 13 amino acids. The CDR3 nucleotides read TGTGCCAGTAGCGAATTAAGGGGAAACATTCAGTACTTC. It translates to CASSELRGNIQYF.

As concerns this clonotype: The DNA is left out, because the CDR3 cannot be placed on it with certainty; the CDR3 is given as TCRdb lists it. V and J are TRBV11-3 and TRBJ2-1; TRBD1, the table's D call, lacks a check against the DNA. Ends included, the CDR3 has 16 residues. The V gene's germline CDR1 is SGHNT and CDR2 YENEEA. CDR3 sequence reads: CASSGWGQGSYDEQLF.

The J gene is TRBJ2-1, the V gene TRBV20-1; TRBD1 aligns across 8 bases. Germline trimming cut 1 base from V and 10 bases from J; bases unmatched to any gene: 18. Germline V lookup: CDR1 DFQATT, CDR2 SNEGSKA (reference sequence). The CDR3 runs 17 residues. The CDR3 sequence is CSARGFGTRQGAIEQFF. The CDR3 nucleotides are TGCAGTGCTAGAGGTTTCGGAACTCGCCAGGGGGCTATCGAGCAGTTCTTC.

This clonotype was seen ten or more times. The V gene is TRBV27, the J gene TRBJ2-6; D is possibly TRBD1 or TRBD2 (6 bases each). The V end was cut by 7 bases, the J end by 15 bases, with 22 bases between. The CDR3 runs to 14 residues. CDR1 is MNHEY, CDR2 SMNVEV, per germline (reference sequence). CDR3 bases: TGTGCCAGCAACAAGGACAGCGGCTCGGGGGCCCTGACTTTC. Translated, it gives CASNKDSGSGALTF. The full variable domain, rest sourced from reference TRBV27 and TRBJ2-6, is EAQVTQNPRYLITVTGKKLTVTCSQNMNHEYMSWYRQDPGLGLRQIYYSMNVEVTDKGDVPEGYKVSRKEKRNFPLILESPSPNQTSLYFCASNKDSGSGALTFGAGSRLTVL.

This clonotype was observed many times. The chain has TRBV7-9 and TRBJ2-5; D unclear. The V gene lost 5 bases and the J gene lost 5 bases, with 15 bases spanning the gap. This CDR3 is 14 amino acids long. Germline CDR1 reads SEHNR; CDR2 reads FQNEAQ (reference sequence). The CDR3 coding sequence is TGTGCCAGCAGCCATTCGGCCGGCCGTGAGACCCAGTACTTC. This encodes CASSHSAGRETQYF. The full variable domain, rest sourced from reference TRBV7-9 and TRBJ2-5, is DTGVSQNPRHKITKRGQNVTFRCDPISEHNRLYWYRQTLGQGPEFLTYFQNEAQLEKSRLLSDRFSAERPKGSFSTLEIQRTEQGDSAMYLCASSHSAGRETQYFGPGTRLLVL.

This clonotype showed up many times. The gene calls are TRBV19 and TRBJ2-6; the D is unclear. The CDR3 is made up of 15 amino acids. CDR1 and CDR2 from the germline V gene are LNHDA and SQIVND (reference sequence). With 5 bases removed from V and 12 bases from J, the gap between germline ends came to 20 bases. This chain's CDR3 is CASSFFLAGAGVLTF. The DNA of the CDR3 is TGTGCCAGTAGTTTTTTCTTGGCCGGAGCAGGCGTCCTGACTTTC.